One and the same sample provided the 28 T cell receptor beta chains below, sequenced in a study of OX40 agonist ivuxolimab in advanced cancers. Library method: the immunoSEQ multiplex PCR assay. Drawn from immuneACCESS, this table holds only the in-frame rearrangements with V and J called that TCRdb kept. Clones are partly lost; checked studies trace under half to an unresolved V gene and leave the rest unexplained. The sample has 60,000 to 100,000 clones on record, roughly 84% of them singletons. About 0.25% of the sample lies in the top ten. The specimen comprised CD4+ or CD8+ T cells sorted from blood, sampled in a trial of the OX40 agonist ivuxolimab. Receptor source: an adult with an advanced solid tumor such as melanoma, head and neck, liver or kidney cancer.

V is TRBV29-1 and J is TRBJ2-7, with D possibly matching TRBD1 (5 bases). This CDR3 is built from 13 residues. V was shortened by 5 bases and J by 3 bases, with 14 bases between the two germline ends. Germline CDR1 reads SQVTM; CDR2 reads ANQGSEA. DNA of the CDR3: TGCAGCGTTCTGCGACAGCTGGGCTACGAGCAGTACTTC. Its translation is CSVLRQLGYEQYF.

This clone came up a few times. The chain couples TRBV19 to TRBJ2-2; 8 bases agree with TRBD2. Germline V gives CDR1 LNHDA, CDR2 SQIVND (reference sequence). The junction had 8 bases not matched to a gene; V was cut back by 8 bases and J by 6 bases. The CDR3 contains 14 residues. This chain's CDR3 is CASQASGLPGELFF. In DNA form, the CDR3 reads TGTGCCAGTCAGGCTAGCGGGTTGCCCGGGGAGCTGTTTTTT.

This CDR3 reads CASSQQISGYQETQYF. CDR3 bases: TGTGCCAGCAGCCAACAGATTAGCGGGTACCAAGAGACCCAGTACTTC. The rearrangement joins TRBV4-2 to TRBJ2-5; 7 nucleotides line up with TRBD2. With V trimmed by 2 bases and J by 0 bases, 6 bases remained unmatched. The germline V gene encodes CDR1 LGHNA and CDR2 YNFKEQ. The CDR3 covers 16 residues.

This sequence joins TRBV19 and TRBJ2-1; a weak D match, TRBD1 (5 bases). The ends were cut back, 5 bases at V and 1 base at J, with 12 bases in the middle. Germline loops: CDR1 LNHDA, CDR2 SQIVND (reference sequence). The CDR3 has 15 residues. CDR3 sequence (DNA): TGTGCCAGTAGTCTACAGGCGGCTTCCTACAATGAGCAGTTCTTC. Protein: CASSLQAASYNEQFF.

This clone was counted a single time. The CDR3 sequence: CASSFARDNQETQYF. CDR3 DNA sequence: TGTGCCAGCAGCTTTGCCCGGGACAACCAAGAGACCCAGTACTTC. This chain joins TRBV13 and TRBJ2-5; perhaps TRBD1 as D (6 bases). The CDR3 spans 15 residues. Germline-derived CDR1 and CDR2 are PRHDT and FYEKMQ (reference sequence). V was clipped by 3 bases and J by 0 bases, with 11 bases between them. Variable domain in full (rest from reference TRBV13 and TRBJ2-5): AAGVIQSPRHLIKEKRETATLKCYPIPRHDTVYWYQQGPGQDPQFLISFYEKMQSDKGSIPDRFSAQQFSDYHSELNMSSLELGDSALYFCASSFARDNQETQYFGPGTRLLVL.

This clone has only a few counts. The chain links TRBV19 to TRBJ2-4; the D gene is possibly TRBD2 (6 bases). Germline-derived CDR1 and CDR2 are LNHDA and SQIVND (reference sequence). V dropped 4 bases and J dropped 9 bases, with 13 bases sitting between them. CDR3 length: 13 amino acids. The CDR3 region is CASSTGTAGIQYF. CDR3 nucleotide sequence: TGTGCCAGTAGTACCGGGACTGCGGGCATTCAGTACTTC.

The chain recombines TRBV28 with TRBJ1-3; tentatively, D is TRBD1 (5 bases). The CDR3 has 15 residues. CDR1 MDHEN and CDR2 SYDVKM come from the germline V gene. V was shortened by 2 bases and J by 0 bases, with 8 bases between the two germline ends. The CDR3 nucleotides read TGTGCCAGCAGTTTAGGGACGGTCTCTGGAAACACCATATATTTT. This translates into CASSLGTVSGNTIYF. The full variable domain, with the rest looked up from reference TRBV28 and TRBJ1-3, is DVKVTQSSRYLVKRTGEKVFLECVQDMDHENMFWYRQDPGLGLRLIYFSYDVKMKEKGDIPEGYSVSREKKERFSLILESASTNQTSMYLCASSLGTVSGNTIYFGEGSWLTVV.

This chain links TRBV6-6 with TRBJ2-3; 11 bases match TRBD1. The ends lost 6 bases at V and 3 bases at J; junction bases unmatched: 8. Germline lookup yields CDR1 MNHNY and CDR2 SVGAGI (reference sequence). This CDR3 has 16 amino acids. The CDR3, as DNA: TGTGCCAGCAGGAGGGGGGACAGGGGGAGAACAGATACGCAGTATTTT. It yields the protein CASRRGDRGRTDTQYF.

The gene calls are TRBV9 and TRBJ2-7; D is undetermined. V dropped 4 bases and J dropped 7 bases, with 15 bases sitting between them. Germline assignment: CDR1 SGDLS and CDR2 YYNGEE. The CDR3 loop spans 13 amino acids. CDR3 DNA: TGTGCCAGCAGCATATCCCACCGATCGGAGCAGTACTTC. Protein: CASSISHRSEQYF.

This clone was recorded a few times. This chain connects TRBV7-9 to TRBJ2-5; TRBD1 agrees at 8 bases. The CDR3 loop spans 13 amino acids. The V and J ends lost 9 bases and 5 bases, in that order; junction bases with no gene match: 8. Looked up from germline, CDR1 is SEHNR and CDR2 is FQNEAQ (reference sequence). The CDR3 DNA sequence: TGTGCCAGTGGCAGGGGGCCTAGGGAGACCCAGTACTTC. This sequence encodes CASGRGPRETQYF.

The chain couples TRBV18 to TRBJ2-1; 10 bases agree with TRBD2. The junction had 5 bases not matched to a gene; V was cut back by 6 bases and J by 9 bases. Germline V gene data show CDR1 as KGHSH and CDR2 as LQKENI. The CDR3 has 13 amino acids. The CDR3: CASSERGGGEQFF. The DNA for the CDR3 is TGTGCCAGCTCCGAGCGGGGGGGCGGTGAGCAGTTCTTC.

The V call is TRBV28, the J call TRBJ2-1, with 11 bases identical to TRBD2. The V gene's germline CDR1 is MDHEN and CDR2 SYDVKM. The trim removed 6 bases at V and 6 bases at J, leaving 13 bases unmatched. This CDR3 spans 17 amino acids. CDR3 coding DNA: TGTGCCAGCAGACACGAAAACCGACTAGCGGGGACCAATGAGCAGTTCTTC. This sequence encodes CASRHENRLAGTNEQFF.

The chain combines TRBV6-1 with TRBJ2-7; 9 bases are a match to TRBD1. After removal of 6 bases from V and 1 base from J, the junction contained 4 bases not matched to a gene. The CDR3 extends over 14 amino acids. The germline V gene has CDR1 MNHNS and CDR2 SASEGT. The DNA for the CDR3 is TGTGCCAGCAGAGCCGGGACAGGGTCCTACGAGCAGTACTTC. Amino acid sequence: CASRAGTGSYEQYF.

The CDR3 spells CASSSRAGYTEAFF. CDR3 nucleotides: TGTGCCAGCAGTTCTAGAGCAGGTTACACTGAAGCTTTCTTT. This chain connects TRBV6-5 to TRBJ1-1; D not resolved. V lost 4 bases and J lost 3, with 12 bases in between. CDR3 length equals 14 residues. Germline V gene sequence: CDR1 MNHEY, CDR2 SVGAGI.

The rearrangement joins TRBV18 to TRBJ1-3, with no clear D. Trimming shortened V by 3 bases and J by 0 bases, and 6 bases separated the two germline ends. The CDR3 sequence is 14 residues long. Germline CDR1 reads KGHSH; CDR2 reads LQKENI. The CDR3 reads CASSPGISGNTIYF. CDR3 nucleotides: TGTGCCAGCTCACCTGGAATCTCTGGAAACACCATATATTTT.

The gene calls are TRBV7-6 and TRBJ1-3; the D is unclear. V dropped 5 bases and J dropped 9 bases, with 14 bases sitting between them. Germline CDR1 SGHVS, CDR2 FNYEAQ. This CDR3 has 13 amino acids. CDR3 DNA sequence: TGTGCCAGCAGCCCCCGCTCCCCGGGCACCATATATTTT. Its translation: CASSPRSPGTIYF.

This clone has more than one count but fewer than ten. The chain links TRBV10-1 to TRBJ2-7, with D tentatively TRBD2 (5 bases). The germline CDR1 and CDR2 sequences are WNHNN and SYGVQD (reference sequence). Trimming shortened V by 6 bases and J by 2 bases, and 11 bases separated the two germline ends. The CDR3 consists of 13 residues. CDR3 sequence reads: CASSPGGAYEQYF. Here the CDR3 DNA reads TGCGCCAGCAGCCCCGGAGGAGCCTACGAGCAGTACTTC.

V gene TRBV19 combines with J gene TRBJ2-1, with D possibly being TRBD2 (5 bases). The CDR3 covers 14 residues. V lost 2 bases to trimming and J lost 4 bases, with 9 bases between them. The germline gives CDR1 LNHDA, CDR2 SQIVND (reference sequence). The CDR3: CASSIFGEYNEQFF. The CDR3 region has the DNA TGTGCCAGTAGTATATTTGGGGAGTACAATGAGCAGTTCTTC.

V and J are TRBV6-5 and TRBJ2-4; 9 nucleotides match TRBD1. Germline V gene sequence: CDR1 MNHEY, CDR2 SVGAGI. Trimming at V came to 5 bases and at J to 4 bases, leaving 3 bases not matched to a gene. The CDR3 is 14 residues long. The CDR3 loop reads CASSKQGAKNIQYF. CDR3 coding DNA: TGTGCCAGCAGTAAACAGGGGGCTAAAAACATTCAGTACTTC.

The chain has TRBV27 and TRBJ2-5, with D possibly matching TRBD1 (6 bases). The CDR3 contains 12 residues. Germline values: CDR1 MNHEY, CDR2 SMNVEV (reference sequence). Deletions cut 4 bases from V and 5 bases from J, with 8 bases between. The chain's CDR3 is CASSWTVETQYF. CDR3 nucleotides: TGTGCCAGCAGTTGGACAGTGGAGACCCAGTACTTC.

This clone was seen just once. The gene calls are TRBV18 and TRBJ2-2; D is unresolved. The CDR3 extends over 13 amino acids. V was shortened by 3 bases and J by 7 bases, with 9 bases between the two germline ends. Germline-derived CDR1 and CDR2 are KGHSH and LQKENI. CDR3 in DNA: TGTGCCAGCTCACCGTCCAATATCGGGGAGCTGTTTTTT. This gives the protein CASSPSNIGELFF.

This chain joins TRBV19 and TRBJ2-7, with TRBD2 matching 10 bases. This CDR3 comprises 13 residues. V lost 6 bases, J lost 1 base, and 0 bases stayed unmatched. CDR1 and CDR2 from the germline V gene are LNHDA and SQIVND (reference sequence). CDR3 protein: CASRLAGSYEQYF. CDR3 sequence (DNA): TGTGCCAGTAGACTAGCGGGGTCCTACGAGCAGTACTTC.

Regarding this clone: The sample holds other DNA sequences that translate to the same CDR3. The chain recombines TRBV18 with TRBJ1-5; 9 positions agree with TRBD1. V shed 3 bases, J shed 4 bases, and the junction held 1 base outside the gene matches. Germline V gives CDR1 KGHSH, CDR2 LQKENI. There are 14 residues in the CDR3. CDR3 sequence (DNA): TGTGCCAGCTCACCTGGGACAGGGAATCAGCCCCAGCATTTT. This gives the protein CASSPGTGNQPQHF.

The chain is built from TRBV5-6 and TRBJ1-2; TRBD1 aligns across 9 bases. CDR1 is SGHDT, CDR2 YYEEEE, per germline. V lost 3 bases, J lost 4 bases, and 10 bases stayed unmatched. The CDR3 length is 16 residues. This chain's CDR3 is CASSYRDRALIYGYTF. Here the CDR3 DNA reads TGTGCCAGCAGCTACAGGGACAGGGCGTTAATCTATGGCTACACCTTC. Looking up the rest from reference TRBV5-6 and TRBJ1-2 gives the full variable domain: DAGVTQSPTHLIKTRGQQVTLRCSPKSGHDTVSWYQQALGQGPQFIFQYYEEEERQRGNFPDRFSGHQFPNYSSELNVNALLLGDSALYLCASSYRDRALIYGYTFGSGTRLTVV.

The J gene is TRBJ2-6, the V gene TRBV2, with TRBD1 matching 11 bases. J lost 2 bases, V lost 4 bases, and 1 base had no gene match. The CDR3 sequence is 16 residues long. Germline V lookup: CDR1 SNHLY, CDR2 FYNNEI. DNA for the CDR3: TGTGCCAGCAGTGGGACAGGGGGCGCTGGGGCCAACGTCCTGACTTTC. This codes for CASSGTGGAGANVLTF.

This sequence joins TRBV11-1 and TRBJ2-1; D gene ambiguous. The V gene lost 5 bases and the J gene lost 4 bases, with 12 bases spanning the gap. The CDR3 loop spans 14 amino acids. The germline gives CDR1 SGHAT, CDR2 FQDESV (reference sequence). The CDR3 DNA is TGTGCCAGCAGCGAAGGCCGAGCGTACAATGAGCAGTTCTTC. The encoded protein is CASSEGRAYNEQFF.

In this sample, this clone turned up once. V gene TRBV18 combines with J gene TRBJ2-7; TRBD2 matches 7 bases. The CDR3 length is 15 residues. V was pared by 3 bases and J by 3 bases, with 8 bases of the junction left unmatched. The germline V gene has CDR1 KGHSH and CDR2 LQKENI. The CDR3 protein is CASSPQRDYNYEQYF. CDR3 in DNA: TGTGCCAGCTCACCTCAACGGGACTACAACTACGAGCAGTACTTC.

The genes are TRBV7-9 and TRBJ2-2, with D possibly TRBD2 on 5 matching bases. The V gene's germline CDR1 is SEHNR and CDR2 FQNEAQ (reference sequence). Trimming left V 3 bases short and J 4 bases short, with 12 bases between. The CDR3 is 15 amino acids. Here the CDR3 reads CASSLAAVLTGELFF. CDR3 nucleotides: TGTGCCAGCAGCTTGGCAGCGGTCCTCACCGGGGAGCTGTTTTTT.